Detailed here is one T cell receptor (beta chain). Its antigen is not identified. The record originates from a study of T cell responses to AZD1222 COVID-19 vaccine. Regarding the study as a whole: Increased Spike-specific TCR breadth and depth were observed after two AZD1222 doses. CD4 TCRs covered the whole spike, strongest at regions 160-218 and 743-854. Only five to seven individuals given AZD1222 were seropositive at baseline.

Profiled with immunoSEQ multiplex PCR; TCRdb holds only in-frame clones, not every one. The sample records about 150,000 clones, 85% to 95% being singletons. The germline V gene encodes CDR1 SEHNR and CDR2 FQNEAQ (reference sequence). V was trimmed by 1 base and J by 10 bases, leaving 10 bases between them. The CDR3 spans 12 residues. Source: peripheral blood, taken on day 0 of MenACWY control vaccination. The chain is built from TRBV7-9 and TRBJ1-1, with D uncertain. The receptor was isolated from an adult in good health. This chain's CDR3 is CASSLVSRGAFF. The CDR3 DNA sequence: TGTGCCAGCAGCTTAGTTTCACGGGGAGCTTTCTTT.